This T cell receptor (beta chain) was recorded in a study of T cell responses to AZD1222 COVID-19 vaccine. Notes on the study in general: All repertoire sampling was performed exclusively after the peak T cell response. Just 6 or 7 AZD1222 recipients were seropositive at baseline. Spike-spanning, vaccine-associated CD4 TCRs were dominant at 160-218 and 743-854.

Investigators merged groups given second doses at roughly 4 or roughly 12 weeks. This clone was observed a single time. Its antigen is as yet unknown. Libraries were prepared by immunoSEQ multiplex PCR; TCRdb keeps only in-frame clonotypes and omits some of them. This table has about 160,000 clones, 88% appearing once. Sequences were derived from peripheral blood, sampled 28 days after the second AZD1222 dose. This clonotype was sampled from an adult who received the AZD1222 COVID-19 vaccine.

DNA for the CDR3: TGTGCCAGCAGCGAAGGGGCAGGGAACTATGGCTACACCTTC. It yields the protein CASSEGAGNYGYTF. The rearrangement links TRBV7-9 to TRBJ1-2, with D possibly TRBD1 on 5 matching bases. The V gene's germline CDR1 is SEHNR and CDR2 FQNEAQ (reference sequence). The ends were cut back, 5 bases at V and 2 bases at J, with 12 bases in the middle. The CDR3 extends over 14 amino acids.